The 24 T cell receptor beta chains given below trace back to one sample, sequenced in a study of OX40 agonist ivuxolimab in advanced cancers. The repertoire was sequenced with immunoSEQ multiplex PCR; TCRdb's copy has only in-frame clones and lacks some. The sample holds around 69,000 clones, almost 90% seen once. This material consisted of CD4+ or CD8+ T cells sorted from blood, taken in a trial of the OX40 agonist ivuxolimab. Receptors originate from an adult with an advanced solid tumor such as melanoma, head and neck, liver or kidney cancer.

The chain recombines TRBV6-1 with TRBJ1-1, with TRBD1 as a possible D gene (5 bases). CDR3 length equals 16 residues. The germline V and J ends were trimmed by 0 bases and 5 bases, with 16 bases remaining between them. Germline V gene sequence: CDR1 MNHNS, CDR2 SASEGT. The CDR3 spells CASSEASAGKGTEAFF. DNA of the CDR3: TGTGCCAGCAGTGAAGCGTCCGCAGGGAAAGGGACTGAAGCTTTCTTT.

The J gene is TRBJ2-5, the V gene TRBV20-1, with D tentatively TRBD1 (5 bases). This CDR3 contains 11 residues. Germline V lookup: CDR1 DFQATT, CDR2 SNEGSKA (reference sequence). The V and J ends lost 2 bases and 5 bases respectively, with 6 bases between them. The CDR3 here is CSARQGETQYF. DNA for the CDR3: TGCAGTGCTAGACAGGGTGAGACCCAGTACTTC.

The genes are TRBV5-4 and TRBJ2-2; 8 positions agree with TRBD2. The CDR3 sequence is 15 residues long. With 4 bases clipped from V and 5 bases from J, the junction kept 7 bases outside the gene matches. In germline, CDR1 is SGHNT, CDR2 YYREEE (reference sequence). The CDR3 nucleotides are TGTGCCAGCAGCCCCCCCGGCGGGGGGACCGGGGAGCTGTTTTTT. It is translated as CASSPPGGGTGELFF.

V is TRBV30 and J is TRBJ1-6; weak D call: TRBD1 (5 bases). Germline lookup yields CDR1 GTSNPN and CDR2 SVGIG (reference sequence). CDR3 size: 12 residues. V lost 3 bases and J 7 bases, leaving 7 bases between the germline ends. CDR3 protein: CAWSRDNSPLHF. CDR3 in DNA: TGTGCCTGGAGCCGGGACAATTCACCCCTCCACTTT.

This chain joins TRBV14 and TRBJ1-6; 9 bases line up with TRBD1. This CDR3 is built from 16 residues. V was clipped by 4 bases and J by 2 bases; unmatched bases: 3. Looked up from germline, CDR1 is SGHDN and CDR2 is FVKESK. CDR3 sequence (DNA): TGTGCCAGCAGCCGGGGGACAGGGACCTATAATTCACCCCTCCACTTT. It encodes CASSRGTGTYNSPLHF.

This chain uses TRBV18 with TRBJ1-4, with D perhaps matching TRBD1 (6 bases). Germline CDR1 KGHSH, CDR2 LQKENI. The CDR3 runs 15 residues. Trimming cost V 2 bases and J 5 bases, with 12 bases left between them. Here the CDR3 DNA reads TGTGCCAGCTCACCAGAGCAGGGGATAAATGAAAAACTGTTTTTT. Its translation is CASSPEQGINEKLFF.

This chain joins TRBV28 and TRBJ1-2; 8 bases align to TRBD1. This CDR3 region has 15 residues. V was clipped by 8 bases and J by 4 bases; unmatched bases: 12. CDR1 MDHEN and CDR2 SYDVKM come from the germline V gene. The CDR3 coding sequence is TGTGCCAGCCTTCCTTCGACAGGGGTCGGCTATGGCTACACCTTC. Its protein is CASLPSTGVGYGYTF.

V gene TRBV6-6 combines with J gene TRBJ1-4, with unresolved D. CDR1 is MNHNY and CDR2 is SVGAGI in the germline V gene (reference sequence). CDR3 size: 12 residues. Between the trimmed V and J ends, which lost 5 bases and 7 bases, there was a span of 8 bases. CDR3 nucleotides: TGTGCCAGCAGTCCTCAAAGTGAAAAACTGTTTTTT. Translated, it gives CASSPQSEKLFF.

The chain combines TRBV30 with TRBJ2-7; the match to TRBD2 covers 9 bases. V was pared by 1 base and J by 2 bases, with 6 bases of the junction left unmatched. The germline gives CDR1 GTSNPN, CDR2 SVGIG (reference sequence). The CDR3 consists of 15 residues. The CDR3 DNA sequence: TGTGCCTGGAGTGAAATAGCGGGGGCCGCCTACGAGCAGTACTTC. Its protein product is CAWSEIAGAAYEQYF.

The V gene is TRBV6-5, the J gene TRBJ1-2; D may be TRBD1 (5 bases). Germline V gives CDR1 MNHEY, CDR2 SVGAGI. V gave up 4 bases and J gave up 1 base, with 16 bases separating them. This CDR3 is 16 amino acids long. The CDR3 DNA is TGTGCCAGCAGTTCGCTAGGGGCCGAGAATAACTATGGCTACACCTTC. It codes for CASSSLGAENNYGYTF.

The gene calls are TRBV5-8 and TRBJ1-6, with D tentatively TRBD1 (6 bases). Germline CDR1 reads SGHTS; CDR2 reads YDEGEE. This CDR3 region has 14 residues. V was trimmed by 4 bases and J by 12 bases, leaving 17 bases between them. CDR3 sequence (DNA): TGTGCCAGCAGCCCTTGGGGGTCGACAGGACCCCTCCACTTT. Protein product: CASSPWGSTGPLHF.

This clone was observed once. V and J are TRBV18 and TRBJ1-4; unclear D gene. The ends were cut back, 4 bases at V and 2 bases at J, with 5 bases in the middle. Germline V CDR1 and CDR2: KGHSH, LQKENI. This CDR3 comprises 13 residues. This CDR3 is CASSRATNEKLFF. CDR3 bases: TGTGCCAGCTCACGCGCCACTAATGAAAAACTGTTTTTT.

This clone was seen once. The rearrangement joins TRBV10-3 to TRBJ2-7; weak D call: TRBD2 (6 bases). CDR3 length: 15 amino acids. V lost 6 bases to trimming and J lost 0 bases, with 15 bases between them. CDR1 and CDR2 (germline): ENHRY, SYGVKD. The CDR3, as DNA: TGTGCCATCAGCCGCGGGGACCCCGTCTCCTACGAGCAGTACTTC. It specifies CAISRGDPVSYEQYF.

The chain links TRBV7-9 to TRBJ1-2; D call uncertain. This CDR3 spans 14 amino acids. Trimming left V 2 bases short and J 5 bases short, with 12 bases between. Germline CDR1 reads SEHNR; CDR2 reads FQNEAQ (reference sequence). For the CDR3, the DNA is TGTGCCAGCAGCTTATACACCGACGCATATGGCTACACCTTC. This encodes CASSLYTDAYGYTF.

This clone appeared a few times. CDR3 DNA sequence: TGTGCCAGCAGCCCCTATGGGGGGCGAGGTGGCTACACCTTC. This codes for CASSPYGGRGGYTF. The chain combines TRBV7-8 with TRBJ1-2; D is perhaps TRBD1 (6 bases). Between the trimmed V and J ends, which lost 5 bases and 7 bases, there was a span of 17 bases. There are 14 residues in the CDR3. Germline values: CDR1 SGHVS, CDR2 FQNEAQ.

The J gene is TRBJ2-7, the V gene TRBV6-1, with TRBD2 matching 10 bases. CDR1 is MNHNS and CDR2 is SASEGT in the germline V gene. The CDR3 runs 13 residues. V lost 8 bases to trimming and J lost 2 bases; unmatched junction nucleotides: 3. CDR3 DNA: TGTGCCAGCGGACTAGCGGAGGCCTACGAGCAGTACTTC. Protein: CASGLAEAYEQYF.

The chain combines TRBV13 with TRBJ1-1; 8 positions match TRBD1. The CDR3 is 18 amino acids. Germline V gene sequence: CDR1 PRHDT, CDR2 FYEKMQ (reference sequence). Unmatched junction bases numbered 11, after V lost 1 base and J lost 1 base. The CDR3 is CASSLVGVGQGWNTEAFF. The CDR3 nucleotides are TGTGCCAGCAGCTTAGTTGGGGTTGGACAGGGATGGAACACTGAAGCTTTCTTT.

The rearrangement uses TRBV18 and TRBJ1-6; D is unclear. This CDR3 has 14 residues. Germline values: CDR1 KGHSH, CDR2 LQKENI. With 2 bases removed from V and 10 bases from J, the gap between germline ends came to 12 bases. CDR3 sequence reads: CASSPNGSGSPLHF. The CDR3 bases are TGTGCCAGCTCACCAAACGGTTCGGGGTCACCCCTCCACTTT.

This chain joins TRBV5-4 and TRBJ1-1; tentatively, D is TRBD1 (5 bases). The CDR3 has 16 residues. Trimming stripped 6 bases from V and 0 bases from J, with 18 bases between. The germline V gene has CDR1 SGHNT and CDR2 YYREEE (reference sequence). DNA for the CDR3: TGTGCCAGCACCCTCCCCGGTGGGGGTATGAACACTGAAGCTTTCTTT. It encodes CASTLPGGGMNTEAFF.

The chain has TRBV7-9 and TRBJ2-7; D gene unclear. The CDR3 runs 13 residues. Germline CDR1 SEHNR, CDR2 FQNEAQ (reference sequence). The V and J ends lost 1 base and 2 bases respectively, with 6 bases between them. The DNA of the CDR3 is TGTGCCAGCAGCTTAGACCCAACCTACGAGCAGTACTTC. This translates into CASSLDPTYEQYF.

This chain links TRBV18 with TRBJ1-1; D unclear. The CDR3 loop spans 12 amino acids. The V gene's germline CDR1 is KGHSH and CDR2 LQKENI. The V gene lost 3 bases and the J gene lost 5 bases, with 7 bases spanning the gap. The CDR3 sequence is CASSPLGTEAFF. The CDR3 DNA follows: TGTGCCAGCTCACCTTTGGGGACTGAAGCTTTCTTT.

The genes are TRBV5-8 and TRBJ2-3; 9 nucleotides match TRBD1. V gave up 4 bases and J gave up 2 bases; unmatched junction bases: 5. Germline loops: CDR1 SGHTS, CDR2 YDEGEE. The CDR3 loop spans 15 amino acids. As DNA, the CDR3 is TGTGCCAGCAGCCCTACAGGGGGCTACACAGATACGCAGTATTTT. Protein product: CASSPTGGYTDTQYF.

This chain uses TRBV9 with TRBJ2-5; D is possibly TRBD2 (5 bases). The germline CDR1 and CDR2 sequences are SGDLS and YYNGEE. V was clipped by 4 bases and J by 5 bases, with 12 bases between them. CDR3 length equals 13 residues. The CDR3 here is CASSLSGGETQYF. The CDR3 DNA reads as TGTGCCAGCAGCCTCAGCGGCGGGGAGACCCAGTACTTC.

The rearrangement links TRBV30 to TRBJ2-2; D could derive from TRBD1 or TRBD2 (5 bases each). Trimming stripped 3 bases from V and 6 bases from J, with 11 bases between. Germline CDR1 is GTSNPN and CDR2 is SVGIG (reference sequence). The CDR3 is made up of 13 amino acids. The CDR3 region has the DNA TGTGCCTGGAGATCGGGACCAGCCGGGGAGCTGTTTTTT. It translates to CAWRSGPAGELFF.